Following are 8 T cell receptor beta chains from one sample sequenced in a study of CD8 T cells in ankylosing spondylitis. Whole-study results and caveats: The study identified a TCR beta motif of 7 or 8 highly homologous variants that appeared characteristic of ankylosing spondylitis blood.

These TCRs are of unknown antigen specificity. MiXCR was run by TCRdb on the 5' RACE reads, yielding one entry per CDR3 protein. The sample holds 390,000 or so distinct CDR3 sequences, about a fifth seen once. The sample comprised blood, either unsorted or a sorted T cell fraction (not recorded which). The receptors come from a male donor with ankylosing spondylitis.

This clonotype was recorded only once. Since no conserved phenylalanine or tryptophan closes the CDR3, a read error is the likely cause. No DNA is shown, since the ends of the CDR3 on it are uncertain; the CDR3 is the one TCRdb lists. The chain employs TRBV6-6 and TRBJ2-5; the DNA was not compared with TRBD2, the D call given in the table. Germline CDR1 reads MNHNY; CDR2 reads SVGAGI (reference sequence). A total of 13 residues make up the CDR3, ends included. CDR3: CASSYSIMASGLL.

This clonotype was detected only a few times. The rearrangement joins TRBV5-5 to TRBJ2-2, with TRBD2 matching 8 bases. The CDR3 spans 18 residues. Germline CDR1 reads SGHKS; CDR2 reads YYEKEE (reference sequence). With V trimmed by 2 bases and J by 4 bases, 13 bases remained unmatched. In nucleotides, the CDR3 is TGTGCCAGCAGCTTTGCCAGGGAAGCTAGCGGGCCCACCGGGGAGCTGTTTTTT. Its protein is CASSFAREASGPTGELFF.

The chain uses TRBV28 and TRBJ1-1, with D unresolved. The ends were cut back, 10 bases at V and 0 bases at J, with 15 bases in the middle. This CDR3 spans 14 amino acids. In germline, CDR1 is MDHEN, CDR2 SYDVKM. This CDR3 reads CATTTTLLNTEAFF. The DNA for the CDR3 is TGTGCCACCACCACCACACTCTTGAACACTGAAGCTTTCTTT.

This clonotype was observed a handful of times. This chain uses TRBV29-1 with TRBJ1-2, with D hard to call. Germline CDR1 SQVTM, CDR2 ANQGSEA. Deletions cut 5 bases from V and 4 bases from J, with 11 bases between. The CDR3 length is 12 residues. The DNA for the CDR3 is TGCAGCGTTTGGTCGTGGGTCTATGGCTACACCTTC. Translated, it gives CSVWSWVYGYTF.

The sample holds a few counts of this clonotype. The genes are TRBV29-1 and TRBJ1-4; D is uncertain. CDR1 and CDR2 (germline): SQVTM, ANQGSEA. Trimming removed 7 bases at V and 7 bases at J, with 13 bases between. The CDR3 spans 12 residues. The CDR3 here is CSALDASEKLFF. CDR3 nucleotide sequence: TGCAGCGCCCTGGACGCATCTGAAAAACTGTTTTTT. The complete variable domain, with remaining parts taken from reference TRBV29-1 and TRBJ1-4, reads SAVISQKPSRDICQRGTSLTIQCQVDSQVTMMFWYRQQPGQSLTLIATANQGSEATYESGFVIDKFPISRPNLTFSTLTVSNMSPEDSSIYLCSALDASEKLFFGSGTQLSVL.

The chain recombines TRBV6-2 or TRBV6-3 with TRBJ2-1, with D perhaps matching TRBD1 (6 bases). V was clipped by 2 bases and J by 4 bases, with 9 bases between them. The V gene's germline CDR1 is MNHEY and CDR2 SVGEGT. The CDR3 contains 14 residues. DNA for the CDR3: TGTGCCAGCAGTTACCGCAGGGGATACAATGAGCAGTTCTTC. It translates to CASSYRRGYNEQFF.

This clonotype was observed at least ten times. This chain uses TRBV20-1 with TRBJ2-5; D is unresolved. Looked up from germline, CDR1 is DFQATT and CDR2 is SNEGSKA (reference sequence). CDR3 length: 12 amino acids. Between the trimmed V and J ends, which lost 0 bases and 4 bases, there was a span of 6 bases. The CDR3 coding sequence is TGCAGTGCTAGAGATAGTGTAGAGACCCAGTACTTC. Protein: CSARDSVETQYF.

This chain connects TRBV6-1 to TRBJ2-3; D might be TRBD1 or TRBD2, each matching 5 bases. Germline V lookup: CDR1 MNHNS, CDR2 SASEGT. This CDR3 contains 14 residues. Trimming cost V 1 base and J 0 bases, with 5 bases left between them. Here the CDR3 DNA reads TGTGCCAGCAGTGAAGGGGGGAGCACAGATACGCAGTATTTT. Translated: CASSEGGSTDTQYF.